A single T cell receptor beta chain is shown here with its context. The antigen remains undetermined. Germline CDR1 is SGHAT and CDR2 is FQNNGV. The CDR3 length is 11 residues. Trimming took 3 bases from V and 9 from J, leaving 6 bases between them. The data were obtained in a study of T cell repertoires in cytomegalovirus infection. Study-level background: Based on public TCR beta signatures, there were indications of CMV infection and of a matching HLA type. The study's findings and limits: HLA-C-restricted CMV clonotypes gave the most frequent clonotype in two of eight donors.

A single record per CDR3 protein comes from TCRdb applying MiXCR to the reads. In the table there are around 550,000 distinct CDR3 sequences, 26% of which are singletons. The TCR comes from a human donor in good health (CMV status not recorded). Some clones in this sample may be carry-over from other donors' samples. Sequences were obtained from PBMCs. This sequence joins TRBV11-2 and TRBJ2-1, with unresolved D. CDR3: CASSFNTEQFF. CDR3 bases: TGTGCCAGCAGCTTCAATACTGAGCAGTTCTTC.